Described below is a single TCR beta chain sequence and its context. As processed by the authors: Amplified reference gene primers provided the basis for estimating nucleated cell counts. Using immunoSEQ multiplex PCR, the repertoire was profiled, and TCRdb retains in-frame clones only, with some absent. That table is the source of V, J and clone size, and D and trimming were worked out from the DNA. The data hold roughly 300,000 clones, with around 87% observed a single time. The data were taken from a study of blood T cell repertoires in COVID-19. Study as a whole: Material from acute and convalescent COVID-19 was sourced from the United States, Italy and Spain. From T cells, B-cell-depleted T cells, or PBMCs came the material, which was cDNA or gDNA.

This CDR3 is 15 amino acids long. Per the germline V gene, CDR1 is SGHVS and CDR2 is FNYEAQ. With 1 base clipped from V and 5 bases from J, the junction kept 0 bases outside the gene matches. This chain uses TRBV7-6 with TRBJ2-5; TRBD2 matches 14 bases. Sample: peripheral blood. This TCR was sampled from a woman aged 45-60 years who had recovered from COVID-19. The CDR3 is CASSLGTSGRETQYF. The CDR3, as DNA: TGTGCCAGCAGCTTAGGGACTAGCGGGAGGGAGACCCAGTACTTC.